These 2 T cell receptor beta chains were all obtained from the same sample, sequenced in a study of blood T cell repertoires in COVID-19. The method was immunoSEQ multiplex PCR; TCRdb's version includes in-frame clones alone and lacks a portion of them. The sample has 250,000 to 350,000 clones, under 90% seen once; the top ten hold about 10%. The sequenced sample consisted of PBMCs or T cells enriched from blood (not recorded which). The receptors here all came from a woman aged 18-29 years who had recovered from COVID-19.

The J gene is TRBJ1-2, the V gene TRBV6-5; 9 bases match TRBD1. CDR3 length: 15 residues. Germline assignment: CDR1 MNHEY and CDR2 SVGAGI. V gave up 4 bases and J gave up 8 bases; unmatched junction bases: 11. In DNA form, the CDR3 reads TGTGCCAGCAGTTGGGGCCACAGGGGGCAAGGAGGCTACACCTTC. This gives the protein CASSWGHRGQGGYTF.

The chain uses TRBV19 and TRBJ2-7; tentatively, D is TRBD1 (5 bases). Germline CDR1 reads LNHDA; CDR2 reads SQIVND (reference sequence). Trimming pared 3 bases from V and 2 bases from J, leaving 14 bases between. CDR3 length: 15 residues. For the CDR3, the DNA is TGTGCCAGTAGTATGGGCCAGGGCCTCACCTACGAGCAGTACTTC. Translated, it gives CASSMGQGLTYEQYF. Based on the CDR3 plus reference TRBV19 and TRBJ2-7, the full variable domain is DGGITQSPKYLFRKEGQNVTLSCEQNLNHDAMYWYRQDPGQGLRLIYYSQIVNDFQKGDIAEGYSVSREKKESFPLTVTSAQKNPTAFYLCASSMGQGLTYEQYFGPGTRLTVT.